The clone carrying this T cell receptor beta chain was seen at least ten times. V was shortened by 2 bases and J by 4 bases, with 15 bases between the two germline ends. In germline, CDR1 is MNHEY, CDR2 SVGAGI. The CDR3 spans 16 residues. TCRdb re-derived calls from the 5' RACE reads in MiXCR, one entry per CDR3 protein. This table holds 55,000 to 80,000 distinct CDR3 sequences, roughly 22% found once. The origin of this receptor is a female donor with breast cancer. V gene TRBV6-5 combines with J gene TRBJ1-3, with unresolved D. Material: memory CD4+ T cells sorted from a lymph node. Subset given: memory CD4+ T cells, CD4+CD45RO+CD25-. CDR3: CASSYTILQAGNTIYF. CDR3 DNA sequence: TGTGCCAGCAGTTACACCATCCTGCAGGCCGGAAACACCATATATTTT.